This T cell receptor (beta chain) was sequenced during a study of cytomegalovirus exposure and HLA in healthy donors. Whole-study findings and limits: There were reportedly fewer N-insertions in an Asian-associated ancestry cluster than the roughly 670-donor mean, in a later analysis.

PCR involved 60 Vbeta and 13 Jbeta primers. Sequenced by immunoSEQ multiplex PCR; TCRdb stores in-frame clones only, minus some. This sample has 150,000 to 160,000 clones; roughly 74% occur once, and the top ten carry about 2.8%. A word on this clone: Its antigen remains unknown.

This CDR3 contains 16 residues. V lost 0 bases, J lost 0 bases, and 9 bases lay in between. Germline V gene sequence: CDR1 SGHDN, CDR2 FVKESK. Input material: PBMCs. This rearrangement joins TRBV14 to TRBJ2-1; tentatively, D is TRBD2 (6 bases). The sequence derives from a man between 18 and 29 years old in good health and CMV-seronegative. CDR3 in amino acids: CASSQDFGSSYNEQFF. The CDR3 DNA is TGTGCCAGCAGCCAAGATTTCGGGAGCTCCTACAATGAGCAGTTCTTC.